This T cell receptor beta chain is from a study of identical twins' blood T cells. Study-level results: Twin similarity might stem from environmental factors, not only genetics. Top TCRbeta clonotypes were shared more with twin than unrelated donors.

The CDR3 contains 11 residues. Trimming took 3 bases from V and 8 from J, leaving 7 bases between them. MiXCR, applied by TCRdb to the 5' RACE reads, yields one record per CDR3 protein. Of fewer than 450,000 distinct CDR3 sequences listed, roughly 28% are singletons. Details on this clonotype: Antigen: not known.

Sequencing was carried out using PBMCs. The receptor was isolated from a woman aged 18-49 years in good health. The rearrangement joins TRBV12-3 or TRBV12-4 to TRBJ1-2, with no clear D. The CDR3 reads CASSFTRGYTF. DNA for the CDR3: TGTGCCAGCAGTTTTACACGAGGCTACACCTTC.